This T cell receptor (beta chain) was found in a study of a mutant IDH1 vaccine in newly diagnosed glioma. Study in general: Beforehand, treatment had been radiotherapy, temozolomide, or both; the majority received both.

The data were produced by immunoSEQ multiplex PCR, yet TCRdb's version contains in-frame clones alone and is incomplete. The sample lists around 57,000 clones, roughly 90% occurring once. To note about this clone: The antigen remains unidentified.

The CDR3 has 16 amino acids. Time point meaning: week 11, during vaccination. Alongside topical imiquimod, each dose of vaccine comprised 300 ug of mutant IDH1 20-mer peptide. The chain employs TRBV21-1 and TRBJ1-1; the table's D call of TRBD1 was not tested on the DNA. TRBV21-1 is designated a pseudogene. The sample here was PBMCs, taken from a glioma patient whose treatment included an IDH1 peptide vaccine. The clonotype originates from a man in his forties with glioma. DNA for the CDR3: TGTGCCAGCAGCAAAGACAGGCAATCCGACGACACTGAAGCTTTCTTT. This gives the protein CASSKDRQSDDTEAFF.